The following is a T cell receptor beta chain sequence with its context. Its antigen remains unknown. Germline V gives CDR1 MNHEY, CDR2 SVGAGI. The CDR3 runs to 15 residues. Trimming pared 1 base from V and 3 bases from J, leaving 13 bases between. The record originates from a study of a mutant IDH1 vaccine in newly diagnosed glioma. Turning to the study itself: Treated patients, averaging around 40 years, were around 62% male and roughly 38% female. General study results and limits: Alterations occurring in top peripheral T cell clonotypes seemed unrelated to pseudoprogression.

Time point denoted: baseline, week 1 (first vaccination visit). Treatment: pre-vaccination baseline after standard-of-care therapy. Each donor presented with a new WHO grade 3 or 4 astrocytoma that tested IDH1-mutant and showed ATRX loss. The protocol was immunoSEQ multiplex PCR, while the TCRdb copy is restricted to in-frame clones and leaves out a portion. The sample lists 50,000 or so clones, about four fifths occurring once. V gene TRBV6-5 combines with J gene TRBJ2-7; D gene unclear. The source of this sequence is a man aged 18 to 30 with glioma. The starting material was PBMCs, obtained from a glioma patient treated with radiotherapy, temozolomide or both. The CDR3 region is CASSYLETFSYEQYF. The CDR3 bases are TGTGCCAGCAGTTACTTGGAGACCTTCAGCTACGAGCAGTACTTC.